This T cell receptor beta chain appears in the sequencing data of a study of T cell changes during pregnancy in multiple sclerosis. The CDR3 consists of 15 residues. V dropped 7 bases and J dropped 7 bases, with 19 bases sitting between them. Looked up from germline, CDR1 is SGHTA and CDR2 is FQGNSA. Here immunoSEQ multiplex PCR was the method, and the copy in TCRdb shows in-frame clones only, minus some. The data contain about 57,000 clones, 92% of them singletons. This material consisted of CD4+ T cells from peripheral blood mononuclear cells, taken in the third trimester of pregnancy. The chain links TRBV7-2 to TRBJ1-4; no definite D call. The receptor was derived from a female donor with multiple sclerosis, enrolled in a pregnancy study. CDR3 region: CASTSRRGVAEKLFF. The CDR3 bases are TGTGCCAGCACGTCCCGCCGCGGGGTCGCTGAAAAACTGTTTTTT.